The 2 T cell receptor beta chains reported below all come from one sample, sequenced in a study of vaccination effects on CD4 cells after COVID-19 (dated by TCRdb to 2021 to 2024). After less than 13 days of culture, CD4+ T cells were isolated with the EasySep CD4+ T cell isolation kit. The library relied on the immunoSEQ multiplex PCR assay. In its TCRdb copy, this immuneACCESS table keeps in-frame sequences only and misses some clones. Where compared with another copy, unresolved V genes explain less than half of these, and the others have no known cause. A total of 70,000 to 75,000 clones appear in this sample, around 77% of them only once. The top ten hold about 2% of the sample. These receptors have no identified antigens. The sample was CD4+ T cells from PBMCs cultured without peptide, taken before COVID-19 vaccination. These receptors all stem from a human donor who received a COVID-19 vaccine.

CDR3 protein: CASSPRTDSYEQYV. CDR3 sequence (DNA): TGTGCCAGCAGTCCGAGGACAGACTCCTACGAGCAGTACGTC. J is TRBJ2-7 and V is TRBV28, with D maybe TRBD1 (6 bases). This CDR3 region has 14 residues. CDR1 and CDR2 from the germline V gene are MDHEN and SYDVKM. V lost 5 bases to trimming and J lost 0 bases, with 11 bases between them.

The rearrangement uses TRBV10-3 and TRBJ2-2; 12 nucleotides agree with TRBD1. V lost 5 bases and J lost 7; bases outside the gene matches: 8. The CDR3 loop spans 16 amino acids. Germline loops: CDR1 ENHRY, CDR2 SYGVKD. Here the CDR3 reads CAISLGTGGSGGELFF. The CDR3 DNA reads as TGTGCCATCAGTCTCGGGACAGGGGGCAGTGGCGGGGAGCTGTTTTTT.